This TCR beta chain was found in a study of a mutant IDH1 vaccine in newly diagnosed glioma. Study context: Among treated patients, roughly 60% were male and about 38% female, and mean age was about 40 years. Radiotherapy, temozolomide, or both had been given previously, and both were given to most. Study-wide results and limits: Altogether, about 93% of patients exhibited vaccine-induced immune responses.

The CDR3 consists of 14 residues. From germline, CDR1 is ENHRY and CDR2 SYGVKD. Method: immunoSEQ multiplex PCR; TCRdb's copy keeps in-frame clones and lacks some. In the table there are tens of thousands of clones, about four fifths of which are singletons. This clone was seen more than once but under ten times. Its cognate antigen is unknown. Time point noted: baseline, week 1 (first vaccination visit). Treatment here: pre-vaccination baseline after standard-of-care therapy. Diagnosis in the donors showed new WHO grade 3 or 4 astrocytomas that were IDH1-mutant and ATRX-lost. V and J are TRBV10-3 and TRBJ2-2; 10 nucleotides line up with TRBD1. This sample comprised peripheral blood mononuclear cells (PBMCs), obtained from a glioma patient treated with radiotherapy, temozolomide or both. The origin of this receptor is a middle-aged man with glioma. Some clones in this sample may be carry-over from other donors' samples. This chain's CDR3 is CVSGQGGRTGELFF. The CDR3 DNA is TGTGTTTCTGGACAGGGGGGAAGGACCGGGGAGCTGTTTTTT.